The clone carrying this TCR beta chain was recorded a few times. These data come from a study of OX40 agonist ivuxolimab in advanced cancers. The method was immunoSEQ multiplex PCR; TCRdb's version includes in-frame clones alone and lacks a portion of them. Counted here are approximately 70,000 clones, 85% to 90% occurring once; the ten biggest clones make up 0.94%. This TCR was sampled from an adult with an advanced solid tumor such as melanoma, head and neck, liver or kidney cancer. Sequenced material: CD4+ or CD8+ T cells sorted from blood, taken in a trial of the OX40 agonist ivuxolimab.

CDR3 loop: CASCSPGTKNIQYF. The CDR3 region has the DNA TGTGCCAGCTGTAGCCCGGGAACCAAAAACATTCAGTACTTC. The chain uses TRBV2 and TRBJ2-4; perhaps TRBD2 as D (5 bases). Trimming removed 8 bases from V and 2 bases from J, with 13 bases in between. Germline values: CDR1 SNHLY, CDR2 FYNNEI. CDR3 length: 14 residues.